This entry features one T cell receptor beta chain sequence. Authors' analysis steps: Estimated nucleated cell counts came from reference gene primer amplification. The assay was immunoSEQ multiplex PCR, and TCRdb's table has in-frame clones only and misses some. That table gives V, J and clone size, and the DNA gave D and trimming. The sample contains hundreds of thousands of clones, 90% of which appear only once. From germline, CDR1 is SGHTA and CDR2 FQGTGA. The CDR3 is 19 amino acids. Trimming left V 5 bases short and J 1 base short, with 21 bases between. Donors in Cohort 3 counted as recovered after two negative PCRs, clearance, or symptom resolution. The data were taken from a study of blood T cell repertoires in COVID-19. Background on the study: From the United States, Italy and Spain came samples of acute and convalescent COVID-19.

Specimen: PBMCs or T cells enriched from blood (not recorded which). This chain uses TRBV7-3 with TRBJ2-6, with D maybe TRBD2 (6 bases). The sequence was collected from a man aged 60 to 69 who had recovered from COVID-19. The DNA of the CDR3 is TGTGCCAGCAGCCCAATTCGTTCCAGCGGGCCTTCTGGGGCCAACGTCCTGACTTTC. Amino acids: CASSPIRSSGPSGANVLTF.